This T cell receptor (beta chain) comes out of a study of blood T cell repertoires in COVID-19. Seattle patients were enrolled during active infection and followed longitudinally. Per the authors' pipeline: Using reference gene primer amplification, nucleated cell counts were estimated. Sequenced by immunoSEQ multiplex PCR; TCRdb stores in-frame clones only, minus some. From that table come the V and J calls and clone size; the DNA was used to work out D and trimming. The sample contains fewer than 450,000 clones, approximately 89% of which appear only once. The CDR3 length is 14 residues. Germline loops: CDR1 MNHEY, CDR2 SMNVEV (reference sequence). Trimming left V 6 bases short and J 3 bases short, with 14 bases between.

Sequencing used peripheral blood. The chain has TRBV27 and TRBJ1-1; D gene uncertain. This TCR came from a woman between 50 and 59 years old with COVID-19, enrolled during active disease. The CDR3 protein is CASSASGAHTEAFF. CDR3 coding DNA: TGTGCCAGCAGCGCTAGTGGAGCCCACACTGAAGCTTTCTTT.